These 8 T cell receptor beta chains came from one sample sequenced in a study of blood T cell repertoires in COVID-19. Here immunoSEQ multiplex PCR was the method, and the copy in TCRdb shows in-frame clones only, minus some. The profile shows 150,000 to 200,000 clones, 79% of them singletons. The sequencing sample was made of PBMCs or T cells enriched from blood (not recorded which). The receptors were sampled from a woman in her 70s in a cohort exposed to, infected with or recovered from COVID-19 (not recorded which).

The rearrangement links TRBV28 to TRBJ2-1; 7 nucleotides agree with TRBD2. The germline V gene encodes CDR1 MDHEN and CDR2 SYDVKM. The CDR3 covers 15 residues. The V segment lost 3 bases and the J segment 7 bases; nucleotides outside the gene matches: 9. This CDR3 reads CASSFGIAGANEQFF. Written as DNA, the CDR3 is TGTGCCAGCAGTTTCGGGATCGCGGGAGCTAATGAGCAGTTCTTC.

CDR3 in DNA: TGCGCCAGCAGCTCCACCGGGGGAGGACGAGAGACCCAGTACTTC. It yields the protein CASSSTGGGRETQYF. V and J are TRBV5-1 and TRBJ2-5, with D perhaps TRBD2 (6 bases). Germline assignment: CDR1 SGHRS and CDR2 YFSETQ. Trimming stripped 3 bases from V and 4 bases from J, with 16 bases between. The CDR3 runs 15 residues.

CDR3 nucleotide sequence: TGTGCCAGCGGGGGGAGGGCAGGAGAGACCCAGTACTTC. Residues: CASGGRAGETQYF. J is TRBJ2-5 and V is TRBV6-5; the match to TRBD2 covers 7 bases. Germline V CDR1 and CDR2: MNHEY, SVGAGI. V was pared by 8 bases and J by 4 bases, with 7 bases of the junction left unmatched. The CDR3 runs to 13 residues.

The gene calls are TRBV5-1 and TRBJ2-3; 8 bases line up with TRBD1. J lost 2 bases, V lost 4 bases, and 15 bases had no gene match. CDR1 SGHRS and CDR2 YFSETQ come from the germline V gene. There are 18 residues in the CDR3. Written as DNA, the CDR3 is TGCGCCAGCAGCCATCATTCGGGACAGGTTCGTCCCACAGATACGCAGTATTTT. This encodes CASSHHSGQVRPTDTQYF.

The chain joins TRBV10-3 to TRBJ2-7; TRBD2 aligns across 9 bases. Germline loops: CDR1 ENHRY, CDR2 SYGVKD. V lost 6 bases, J lost 2 bases, and 5 bases stayed unmatched. The CDR3 is 14 residues long. The CDR3 bases are TGTGCCATCAGCACGGGACTAGCTGCCTACGAGCAGTACTTC. Translated, it gives CAISTGLAAYEQYF.

The J gene is TRBJ1-1, the V gene TRBV28; 8 nucleotides match TRBD1. Losses at the gene ends were 8 bases for V and 5 bases for J; bases not matched to a gene: 10. CDR1 and CDR2 (germline): MDHEN, SYDVKM. The CDR3 totals 14 residues. CDR3 region: CASQGASSRTEAFF. CDR3 sequence (DNA): TGTGCCAGCCAGGGGGCTTCTTCACGGACTGAAGCTTTCTTT.

The rearrangement uses TRBV19 and TRBJ2-1; 9 positions match TRBD1. The V and J ends lost 7 bases and 5 bases, in that order; junction bases with no gene match: 6. Germline V gene lookup returns CDR1 LNHDA and CDR2 SQIVND (reference sequence). The CDR3 is 14 residues long. CDR3 in DNA: TGTGCCAGTAAGGGACAGGGCTGGGACAATGAGCAGTTCTTC. Encoded protein: CASKGQGWDNEQFF.

V and J are TRBV30 and TRBJ2-2, with 7 bases aligning to TRBD1. The CDR3 loop spans 13 amino acids. Germline V gene data show CDR1 as GTSNPN and CDR2 as SVGIG (reference sequence). The ends lost 5 bases at V and 7 bases at J; junction bases unmatched: 7. The CDR3 sequence is CAWARQGRGELFF. The CDR3, as DNA: TGTGCCTGGGCAAGACAGGGTCGCGGGGAGCTGTTTTTT.